The entry below gives a single T cell receptor (beta chain) sequence along with its context. Its antigen has not been determined. No per-base quality is available; no much larger clone lies one base away. The V end loses 3 bases and the J end loses 7 bases, and a stretch of 18 bases separates them. Taken from the germline V gene (reference sequence), the CDR1 and CDR2 loops are SEHNR and FQNEAQ. From its cysteine to its phenylalanine, the CDR3 spans 16 amino acids. Just the 48-base CDR3 DNA is kept, in frame starting at base 1. The data belong to a study of T cell responses to AZD1222 COVID-19 vaccine (TCRdb year 2021). Study-level background: TCR sequencing was performed for 230 to 250 trial participants, of whom about 210 were given two doses of AZD1222 and around 25 were given two doses of MenACWY control vaccine. Trial participants were enrolled by age into 18-55, 56-69 and 70-plus year subgroups, with around 140, 26 and 57 TCR-sequenced participants respectively.

The CDR3 regions of human TCRbeta chains were analyzed by immunosequencing. On the authors' methods: Repertoire TCRs were matched against a reference library of SARS-CoV-2-specific TCRs generated with the MIRA antigen-specificity platform. Breadth was defined as the fraction of unique TCRs that were SARS-CoV-2-associated, and depth was defined as the fraction of total T cells that were SARS-CoV-2-associated. Using the MIRA data, each spike-specific TCR was assigned both to the spike region to which the TCR was reactive and to a CD4 or CD8 class. Log10-transformed breadth and depth values were compared by one-way ANOVA with Sidak's multiple comparisons tests. TCRdb stores this immuneACCESS table with in-frame sequences only. Part of the clones is absent; in the studies checked, under half of the shortfall reflects unresolved V genes, and no reason is known for the rest. Clone size and V and J calls were adopted from that table, with D and trimming inferred from the DNA. This sample comprises about 210,000 clones, around 94% of them detected only once. The ten largest clones represent over 1.5% of the sample.

Here is what the overall study found, with its caveats: Nearly half of unique spike-specific TCRs reportedly recognized epitopes outside regions mutated in the B.1.351 and B.1.1.7 variants. A significant rise in spike-specific TCR breadth and depth was observed after two AZD1222 doses relative to day 0 and relative to MenACWY recipients. The vaccine-associated CD4 TCRs covered the entire spike protein, and the dominant responses fell in regions 160-218 and 743-854. Only 5 to 7 AZD1222 recipients were SARS-CoV-2 seropositive at baseline, limiting conclusions about previously exposed vaccinees. Because no day 14 peak-response samples were available, the repertoires could be characterized only after the peak T cell response. The 56-69-year group was small, and its depth increase did not reach significance, likely because of low power. Participants were mostly white British and included more females than males, and it was suggested by the authors that clonal diversity may have been underestimated.

The time point label, as the study defines it: about 28 days (+/-7) after the second vaccine dose. The label giving this sample's treatment or condition can be read as: meningococcal conjugate vaccine given as trial control. The vaccinee samples were drawn from two UK trials, COV001 and COV002, one of which was a single-blind randomized controlled phase 2/3 trial testing AZD1222 (ChAdOx1 nCoV-19) in healthy adults. For TCRbeta chain sequencing, PBMC samples were collected from trial participants at day 0 and at day 28 after the second dose. The source is an adult who received the MenACWY meningococcal vaccine as a control. The sequencing here drew on peripheral blood, taken 28 days after the second dose of the MenACWY control vaccine. This receptor chain uses TRBV7-9 and TRBJ1-4; tentative D gene TRBD1, with 5 bases matching. CDR3 protein: CASSFARDESGEKLFF. The DNA reads TGTGCCAGCAGCTTTGCGAGGGACGAGTCCGGTGAAAAACTGTTTTTT.